The present T cell receptor beta chain was sequenced within a study of blood T cell repertoires in COVID-19. Looking at the study overall: Sources were T cells, B-cell-depleted T cells, or PBMCs; the material itself was cDNA or gDNA.

The assay was immunoSEQ multiplex PCR, and TCRdb's table has in-frame clones only and misses some. The sample yields more than 250,000 clones, around 85% seen once. Recovered status in Cohort 3 required two negative PCRs, clearance, or symptom resolution. In germline, CDR1 is MNHNS, CDR2 SASEGT. Trimming took off 2 bases at V and 6 bases at J, with 5 bases between the two ends. The CDR3 runs 13 residues. Sample: PBMCs or T cells enriched from blood (not recorded which). This TCR derives from a man in his thirties or forties who had recovered from COVID-19. The V and J genes are TRBV6-1 and TRBJ1-6; D gene uncertain. CDR3 in DNA: TGTGCCAGCAGTGAAAGGAGTAATTCACCCCTCCACTTT. Amino acid sequence: CASSERSNSPLHF.